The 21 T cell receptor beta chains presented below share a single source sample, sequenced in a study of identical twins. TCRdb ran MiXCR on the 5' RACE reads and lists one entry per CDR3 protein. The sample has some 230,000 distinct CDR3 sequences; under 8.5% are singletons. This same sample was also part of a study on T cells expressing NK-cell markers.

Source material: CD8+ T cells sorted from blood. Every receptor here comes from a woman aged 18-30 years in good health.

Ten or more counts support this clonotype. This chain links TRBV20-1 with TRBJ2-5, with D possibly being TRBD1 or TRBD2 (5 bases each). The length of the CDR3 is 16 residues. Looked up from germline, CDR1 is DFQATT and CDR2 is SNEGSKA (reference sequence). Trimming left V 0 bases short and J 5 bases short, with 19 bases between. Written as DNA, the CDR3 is TGCAGTGCTAGAGATACTTTAGGGGCGGACTCGGAGACCCAGTACTTC. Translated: CSARDTLGADSETQYF.

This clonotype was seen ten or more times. CDR3 nucleotide sequence: TGTGCCAGCAGCCCGGGACTAGCGGCCTACAATGAGCAGTTCTTC. This codes for CASSPGLAAYNEQFF. This chain joins TRBV14 and TRBJ2-1; 11 bases line up with TRBD2. Trimming at V came to 4 bases and at J to 2 bases, leaving 1 base not matched to a gene. The CDR3 has 15 residues. Germline CDR1 is SGHDN and CDR2 is FVKESK.

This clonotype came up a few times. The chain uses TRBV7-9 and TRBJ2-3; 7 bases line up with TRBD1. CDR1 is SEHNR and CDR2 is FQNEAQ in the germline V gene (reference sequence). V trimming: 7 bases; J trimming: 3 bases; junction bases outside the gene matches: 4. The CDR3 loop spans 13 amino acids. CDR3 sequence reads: CASKGAGTDTQYF. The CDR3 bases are TGTGCCAGCAAGGGGGCTGGGACAGATACGCAGTATTTT. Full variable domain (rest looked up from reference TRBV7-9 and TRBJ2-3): DTGVSQNPRHKITKRGQNVTFRCDPISEHNRLYWYRQTLGQGPEFLTYFQNEAQLEKSRLLSDRFSAERPKGSFSTLEIQRTEQGDSAMYLCASKGAGTDTQYFGPGTRLTVL.

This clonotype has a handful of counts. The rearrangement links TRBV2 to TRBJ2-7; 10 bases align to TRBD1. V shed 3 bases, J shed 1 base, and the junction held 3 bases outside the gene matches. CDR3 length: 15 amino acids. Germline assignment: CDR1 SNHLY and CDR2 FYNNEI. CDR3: CASSETGGESYEQYF. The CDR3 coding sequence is TGTGCCAGCAGTGAGACAGGGGGCGAGTCCTACGAGCAGTACTTC.

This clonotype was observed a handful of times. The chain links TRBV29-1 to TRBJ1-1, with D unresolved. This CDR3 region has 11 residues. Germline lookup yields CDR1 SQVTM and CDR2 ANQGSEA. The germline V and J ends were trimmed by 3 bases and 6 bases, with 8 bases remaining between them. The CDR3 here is CSVDTGSEAFF. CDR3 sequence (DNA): TGCAGCGTTGACACGGGGTCTGAAGCTTTCTTT.

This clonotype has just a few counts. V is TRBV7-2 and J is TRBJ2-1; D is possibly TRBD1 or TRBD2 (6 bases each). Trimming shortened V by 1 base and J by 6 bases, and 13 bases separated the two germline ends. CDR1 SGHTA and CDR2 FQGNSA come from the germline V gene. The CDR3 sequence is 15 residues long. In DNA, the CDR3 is TGTGCCAGCAGCTTAGTAGGGGGGACTGGCAATGAGCAGTTCTTC. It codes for CASSLVGGTGNEQFF.

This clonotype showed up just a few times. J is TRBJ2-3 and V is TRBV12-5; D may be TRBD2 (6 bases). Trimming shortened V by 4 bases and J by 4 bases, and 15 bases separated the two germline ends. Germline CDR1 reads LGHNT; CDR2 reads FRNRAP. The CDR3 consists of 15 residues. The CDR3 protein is CASGSTSGTPDTQYF. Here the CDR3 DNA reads TGTGCTAGTGGTTCCACCTCAGGGACTCCAGATACGCAGTATTTT.

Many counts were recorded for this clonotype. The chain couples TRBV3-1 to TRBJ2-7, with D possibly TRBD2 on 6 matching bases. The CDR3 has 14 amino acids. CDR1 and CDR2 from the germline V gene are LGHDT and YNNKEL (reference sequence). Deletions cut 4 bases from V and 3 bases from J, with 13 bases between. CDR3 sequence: CASSPRVGGYEQYF. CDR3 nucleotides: TGTGCCAGCAGCCCCAGGGTGGGGGGCTACGAGCAGTACTTC.

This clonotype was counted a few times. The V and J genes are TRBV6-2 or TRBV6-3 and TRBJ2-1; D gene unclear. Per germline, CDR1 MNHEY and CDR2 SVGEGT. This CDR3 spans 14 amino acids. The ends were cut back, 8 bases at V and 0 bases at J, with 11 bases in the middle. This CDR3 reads CASADESSYNEQFF. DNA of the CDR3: TGTGCCAGCGCGGACGAGAGCTCCTACAATGAGCAGTTCTTC.

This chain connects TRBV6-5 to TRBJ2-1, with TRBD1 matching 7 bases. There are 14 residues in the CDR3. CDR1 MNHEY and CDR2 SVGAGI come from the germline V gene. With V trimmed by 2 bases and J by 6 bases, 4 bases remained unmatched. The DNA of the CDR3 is TGTGCCAGCAGTTACAAAGGGGGCCTCAATGAGCAGTTCTTC. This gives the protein CASSYKGGLNEQFF.

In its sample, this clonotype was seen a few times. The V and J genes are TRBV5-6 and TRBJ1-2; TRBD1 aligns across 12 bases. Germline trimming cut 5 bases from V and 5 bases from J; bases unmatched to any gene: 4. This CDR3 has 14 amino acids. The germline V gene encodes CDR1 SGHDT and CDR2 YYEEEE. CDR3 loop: CASRPGQGAYGYTF. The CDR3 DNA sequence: TGTGCCAGCAGACCGGGACAGGGGGCTTATGGCTACACCTTC. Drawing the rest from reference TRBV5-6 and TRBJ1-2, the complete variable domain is DAGVTQSPTHLIKTRGQQVTLRCSPKSGHDTVSWYQQALGQGPQFIFQYYEEEERQRGNFPDRFSGHQFPNYSSELNVNALLLGDSALYLCASRPGQGAYGYTFGSGTRLTVV.

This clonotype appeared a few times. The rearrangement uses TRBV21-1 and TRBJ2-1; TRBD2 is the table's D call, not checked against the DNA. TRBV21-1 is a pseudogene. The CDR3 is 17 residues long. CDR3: CASSKLPSGSSYNEQFF. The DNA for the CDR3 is TGTGCCAGCAGCAAACTTCCTAGCGGCTCCTCCTACAATGAGCAGTTCTTC.

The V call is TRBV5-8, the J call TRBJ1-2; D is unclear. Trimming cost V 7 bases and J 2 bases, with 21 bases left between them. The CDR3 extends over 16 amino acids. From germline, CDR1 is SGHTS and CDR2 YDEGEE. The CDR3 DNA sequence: TGTGCCAGCCATTTGGGCTTCTCCATTCTCAACTATGGCTACACCTTC. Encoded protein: CASHLGFSILNYGYTF.

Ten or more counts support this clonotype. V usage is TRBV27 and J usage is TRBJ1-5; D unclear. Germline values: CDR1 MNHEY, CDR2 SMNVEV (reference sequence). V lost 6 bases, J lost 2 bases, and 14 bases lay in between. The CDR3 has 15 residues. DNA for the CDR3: TGTGCCAGCAGACCTGGTGCGCTAGGCAATCAGCCCCAGCATTTT. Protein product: CASRPGALGNQPQHF.

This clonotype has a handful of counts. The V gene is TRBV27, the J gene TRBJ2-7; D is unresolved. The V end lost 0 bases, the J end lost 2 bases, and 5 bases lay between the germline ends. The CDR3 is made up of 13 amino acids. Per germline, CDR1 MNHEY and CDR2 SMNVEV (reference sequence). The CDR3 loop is CASSLSETYEQYF. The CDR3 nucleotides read TGTGCCAGCAGTTTATCGGAGACCTACGAGCAGTACTTC.

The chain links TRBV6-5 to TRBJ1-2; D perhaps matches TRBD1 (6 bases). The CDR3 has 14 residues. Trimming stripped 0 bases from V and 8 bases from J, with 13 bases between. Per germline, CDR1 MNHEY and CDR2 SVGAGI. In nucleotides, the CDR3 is TGTGCCAGCAGTTACTCGGCGGGGGGCTCCGGCTACACCTTC. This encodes CASSYSAGGSGYTF.

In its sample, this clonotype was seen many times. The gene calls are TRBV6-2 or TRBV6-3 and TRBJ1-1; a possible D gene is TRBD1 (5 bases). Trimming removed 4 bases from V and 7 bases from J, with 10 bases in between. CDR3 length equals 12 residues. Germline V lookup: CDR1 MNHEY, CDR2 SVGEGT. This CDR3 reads CASSSKRGEAFF. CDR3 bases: TGTGCCAGCAGTTCTAAGAGGGGTGAAGCTTTCTTT.

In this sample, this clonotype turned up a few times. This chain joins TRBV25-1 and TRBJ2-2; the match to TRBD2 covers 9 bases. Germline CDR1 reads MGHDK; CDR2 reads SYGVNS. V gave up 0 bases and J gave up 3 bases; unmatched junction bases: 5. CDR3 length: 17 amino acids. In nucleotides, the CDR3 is TGTGCCAGCAGTGAATACGGCGGCGGGAGGGACACCGGGGAGCTGTTTTTT. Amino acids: CASSEYGGGRDTGELFF.

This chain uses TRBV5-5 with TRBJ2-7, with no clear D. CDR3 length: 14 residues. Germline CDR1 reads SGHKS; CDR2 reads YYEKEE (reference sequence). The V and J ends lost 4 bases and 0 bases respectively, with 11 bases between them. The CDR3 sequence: CASSDDPNSYEQYF. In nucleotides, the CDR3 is TGTGCCAGCAGCGATGACCCAAACTCCTACGAGCAGTACTTC.

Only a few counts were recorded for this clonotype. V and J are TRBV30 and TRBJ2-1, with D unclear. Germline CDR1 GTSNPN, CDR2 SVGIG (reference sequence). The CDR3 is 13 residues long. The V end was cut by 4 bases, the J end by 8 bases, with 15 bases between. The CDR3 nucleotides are TGTGCCTGGACCCGGACCAAAGTCGATGAGCAGTTCTTC. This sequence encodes CAWTRTKVDEQFF.

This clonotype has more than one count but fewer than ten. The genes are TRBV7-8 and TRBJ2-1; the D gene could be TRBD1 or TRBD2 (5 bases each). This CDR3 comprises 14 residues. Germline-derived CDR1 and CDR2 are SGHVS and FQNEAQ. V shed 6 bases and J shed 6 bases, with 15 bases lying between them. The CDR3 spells CASRGRGFLNEQFF. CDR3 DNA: TGTGCCAGCAGGGGACGGGGATTTCTCAATGAGCAGTTCTTC.